This T cell receptor (beta chain) was identified in a study of T-cell memory formation after mild COVID-19 (dated by TCRdb to 2020 to 2022). For the wider study: TCR sequence clusters from the two donors were largely donor specific. In a couple of donors, T-cell clones that expanded and contracted after mild COVID-19 were tracked by sequencing TCRalpha and TCRbeta repertoires over time. Two young, previously healthy adult volunteers made up the cohort, one male and one female. Broader findings and caveats from the paper: Contracting CD4+ clones were found mainly in CM and EM memory subsets, while CD8+ clones were enriched in EMRA. The study covered only a couple of mild cases, and larger cohorts including severe cases with pre-infection samples were considered necessary. Some responding clones were detected in pre-infection memory, suggesting pre-existing cross-reactive memory T cells joined the SARS-CoV-2 response. Balanced CD4/CD8 phenotypes were observed for clones contracting from day 15 to 85, whereas a bias towards CD4+ was observed for a second wave of clones expanding from day 15 to 37. SARS-CoV-2 specificity was not confirmed for the second-wave clones peaking on day 37.

A distance of 17 bases separates the germline ends of V and J, which lose 6 bases and 4 bases respectively. CDR1 and CDR2, per the germline V gene, are MNHEY and SVGEGT. Measured from the cysteine to the phenylalanine, the CDR3 is 15 residues long. Kept here is only the CDR3 DNA, which spans 45 bases and is read in frame from base 1. Ficoll-Paque density gradient centrifugation was used to isolate PBMCs. This sample was sequenced with an Illumina NovaSeq 6000. TCRalpha and TCRbeta cDNA libraries were built by 5'RACE with constant-segment primers, adding sample barcodes and unique molecular identifiers. RNA was extracted from every sample with Trizol reagent. The libraries were amplified in two PCR steps, and the second step added a second sample barcode and Illumina TruSeq adapters. Libraries were sequenced on an Illumina NovaSeq with 2 x 150 bp paired-end reads. Per the original workflow: Reads were demultiplexed and collapsed into UMI-guided consensus sequences with migec v1.2.7. Using mixcr v2.1.11, the UMI consensuses were aligned to TRA and TRB V and J templates and assembled into clonotypes. Expanded or contracted clonotypes were those called significant by both edgeR and NoisET, with noise models trained on biological replicates. For edgeR calls, the thresholds were a false discovery rate-adjusted p below 0.01 and a log2 fold-change of 1. As an exploratory analysis of dynamics, max-normalized trajectories of the 1000 most abundant clonotypes were examined by PCA with hierarchical clustering. Separately sequenced CD4+ and CD8+ repertoires were used to assign a CD4 or CD8 phenotype to each responding clone. TCRdb reworked the public reads: Q25 trimming with fastp, MiXCR clone assembly, productive beta chains retained. All rows with the same CDR3 protein become a single entry with the most common DNA and genes. TCRdb assigned the V and J calls; the authors' analysis was not used. The sample contains 430,000 or so distinct CDR3 sequences, 20% to 25% of them found a single time. The ten largest clonotypes hold around 13% of the sample.

This clonotype came up a few times. Its antigen is still unknown. Base qualities were left out, and no much larger clone turns up one base away. Sequenced input: PBMCs or a T cell subset sorted from them (not recorded which). This receptor was identified in an adult woman who had mild COVID-19 (a few samples of this study predate the infection). The sample titles of this study are shuffled in the database, so cell type and time point are left out; the donor was told from shared clones. The rearranged segments are TRBV6-2 or TRBV6-3 and TRBJ2-3; TRBD2 is possibly the D segment (5 matching bases). The DNA is TGTGCCAGCAGCCTAGGACCGGTCGGGGCAGATACGCAGTATTTT. Translation gives CASSLGPVGADTQYF.